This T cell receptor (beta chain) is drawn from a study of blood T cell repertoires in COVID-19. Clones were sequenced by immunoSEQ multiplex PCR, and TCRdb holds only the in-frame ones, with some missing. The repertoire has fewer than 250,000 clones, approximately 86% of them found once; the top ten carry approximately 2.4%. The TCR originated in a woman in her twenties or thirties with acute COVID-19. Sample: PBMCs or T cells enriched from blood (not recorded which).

DNA for the CDR3: TGTGCCAGCAAAAATGAGGGTCACACCGGGGAGCTGTTTTTT. As protein: CASKNEGHTGELFF. This sequence joins TRBV2 and TRBJ2-2; D perhaps matches TRBD2 (5 bases). V was pared by 7 bases and J by 3 bases, with 12 bases between. This CDR3 is built from 14 residues. Germline assignment: CDR1 SNHLY and CDR2 FYNNEI.